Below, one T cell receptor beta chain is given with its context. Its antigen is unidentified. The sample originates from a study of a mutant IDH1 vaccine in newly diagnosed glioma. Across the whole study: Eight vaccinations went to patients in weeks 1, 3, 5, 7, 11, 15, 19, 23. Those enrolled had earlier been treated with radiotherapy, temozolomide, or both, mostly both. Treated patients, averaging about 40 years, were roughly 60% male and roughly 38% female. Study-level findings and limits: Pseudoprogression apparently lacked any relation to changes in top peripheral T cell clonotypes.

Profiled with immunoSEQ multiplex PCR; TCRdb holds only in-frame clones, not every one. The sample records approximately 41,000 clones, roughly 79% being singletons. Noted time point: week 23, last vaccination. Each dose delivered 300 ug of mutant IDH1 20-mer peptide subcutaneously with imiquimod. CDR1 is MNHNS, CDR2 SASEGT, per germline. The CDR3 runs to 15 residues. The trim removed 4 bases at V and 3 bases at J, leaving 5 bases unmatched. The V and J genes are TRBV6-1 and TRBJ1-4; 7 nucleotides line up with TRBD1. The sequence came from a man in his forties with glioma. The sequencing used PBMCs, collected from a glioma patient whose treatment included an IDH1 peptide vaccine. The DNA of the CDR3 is TGTGCCAGCAGTGGACAGGGCCCGGCTAATGAAAAACTGTTTTTT. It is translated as CASSGQGPANEKLFF.